This is a list of T cell receptor beta chains from one sample in a study of blood T cell repertoires in COVID-19. The table came from immunoSEQ multiplex PCR; TCRdb's copy has only in-frame clones and leaves some out. The sample shows about 27,000 clones, about 83% of them seen only once. Input material: peripheral blood. The origin of the receptors is a man in his 70s with active COVID-19. CDR3s leave out the opening cysteine and the closing phenylalanine or tryptophan.

TRBV6-1 ASSERQVL
TRBV12-3/TRBV12-4 ASSTSSYEQY
TRBV3-1/TRBV3-2 ASSLRLAGETYEQY
TRBV11-3 ASRGQGKGEQY
TRBV19 ASSKQNTGELF
TRBV5-1 ASSLRTSGDPGELF
TRBV6-5 ASSYSSPPGGNEQF
TRBV6-5 ASSYGRYQPQH
TRBV9 ASSVEVGQGFTNIQY
TRBV2 ASRRTSGSSNEQF
TRBV30 AWSRGDSDTQY
TRBV9 ASSPRTSGATDTQY
TRBV5-4 ASRKQGDRTEAF
TRBV5-4 ASSFRRGGYSYNSPLH
TRBV7-8 ASRGAGVETQY
TRBV10-2 ASSEQGLITEAF
TRBV19 ATREGGANEKLF
TRBV6-5 ASSTQDRPLS
TRBV3-1/TRBV3-2 ASRLGVSQTQY
TRBV7-9 ASSLESSGTIGELF
TRBV10-3 AISEGGRGDEQF
TRBV19 ASSISSGDLNTEAF
TRBV7-3 ASSRGADNEQF
TRBV7-2 ASSSNRGKETQY
TRBV9 ASSALAEISYEQY
TRBV18 ASSPSSRRLYNEQF
TRBV30 AWSAGTAPHSNQPQH
TRBV12-2 ASRSRVVGEQY
TRBV5-1 ASSLGGSAGANVLT
TRBV11-3 ASSQTGKTQY
TRBV7-8 ASSFRQPNTEAF
TRBV18 ASSAFGLAAPNEQF
TRBV9 ASSDIAIAGTDTQY
TRBV2 ASSGQGPTAYEQY
TRBV18 ASSPDSGLAGYTGELF
TRBV6-5 ASSYGAGGGYEQY
TRBV9 ASSAFDSYNQPQH
TRBV5-1 ASSFIRILAGRSYNEQF
TRBV18 ASSPPGQPYEQY
TRBV6-2/TRBV6-3 ASSFTGLGEAF
TRBV2 ASGNTGAYEQY
TRBV30 AWETSGGAGETQY
TRBV5-1 ASSLWTGPDEQY
TRBV5-1 ASSFQQVTDTQY
TRBV6-5 ASTPRGAYEQY
TRBV6-7 ASSYSRGSEIIRNQPQH
TRBV10-1 ASSETKTGDGYGYT
TRBV7-9 ASSFGNSPNEKLF
TRBV27 ASSSGLQETQY
TRBV6-6 ASSTDRGSNQPQH
TRBV28 ASSFTGGITDTQY